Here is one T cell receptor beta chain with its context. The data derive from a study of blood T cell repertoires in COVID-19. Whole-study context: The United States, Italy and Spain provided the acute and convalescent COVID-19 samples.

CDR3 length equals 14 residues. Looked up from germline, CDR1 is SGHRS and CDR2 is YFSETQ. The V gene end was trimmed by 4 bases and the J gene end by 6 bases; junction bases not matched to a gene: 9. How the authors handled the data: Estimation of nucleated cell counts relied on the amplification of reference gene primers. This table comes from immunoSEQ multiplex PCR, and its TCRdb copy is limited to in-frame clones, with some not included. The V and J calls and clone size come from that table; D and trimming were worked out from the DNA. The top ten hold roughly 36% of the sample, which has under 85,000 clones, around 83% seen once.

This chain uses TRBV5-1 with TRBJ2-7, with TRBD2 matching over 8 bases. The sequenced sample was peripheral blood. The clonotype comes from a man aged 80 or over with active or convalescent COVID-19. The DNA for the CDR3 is TGCGCCAGCAGCGCGGGACTAGAGCTGCCCGAGCAGTACTTC. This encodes CASSAGLELPEQYF. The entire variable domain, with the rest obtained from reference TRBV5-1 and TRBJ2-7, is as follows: KAGVTQTPRYLIKTRGQQVTLSCSPISGHRSVSWYQQTPGQGLQFLFEYFSETQRNKGNFPGRFSGRQFSNSRSEMNVSTLELGDSALYLCASSAGLELPEQYFGPGTRLTVT.